Listed below are T cell receptor beta chains from one sample, sequenced in a study of T cells in Graves' hyperthyroidism and ophthalmopathy. One entry per CDR3 protein, called by TCRdb with MiXCR from the multiplex PCR reads. The profile shows some 400,000 distinct CDR3 sequences, approximately 15% of them singletons. Sequencing was done on a sample of blood. The source of these receptors is a woman aged 55 to 70 with Graves' hyperthyroidism. The CDR3 runs from the conserved cysteine through the conserved F or W. A D gene is named only where the DNA matches it firmly. A row's size may be missing; if present it is once, few, many or a size class.

>many|19|TRBD2|TRBV24-1|TRBJ2-1
TGTGCCACCAGTGATTTGGGGACTAGCGGGAGTGTGTCCTACAATGAGCAGTTCTTC
CATSDLGTSGSVSYNEQFF
>NA|14|TRBD1|TRBV7-2|TRBJ2-7
TGTGCCAGCACCCCGAGGGACAGCTCCTACGAGCAGTACTTC
CASTPRDSSYEQYF
>many|16|NA|TRBV5-1|TRBJ2-5
TGCGCCAGCAGCCCCTCGCGGGGCGCTACCCAAGAGACCCAGTACTTC
CASSPSRGATQETQYF
>many|17|NA|TRBV3-1|TRBJ2-3
TGTGCCAGCAGCCGGACTTCCGGGACCCCAACGGTAGATACGCAGTATTTT
CASSRTSGTPTVDTQYF
>many|14|NA|TRBV3-1|TRBJ2-5
TGTGCCAGCAGCCGAGGTTGGTCACAAGAGACCCAGTACTTC
CASSRGWSQETQYF
>many|16|TRBD2|TRBV5-1|TRBJ2-2
TGCGCCAGCAGCCGAAGAGGGACTAGCGGGATCGGGGAGCTGTTTTTT
CASSRRGTSGIGELFF
>many|14|TRBD1|TRBV12-3/TRBV12-4|TRBJ1-5
TGTGCCAGCAGTTTCGGGACAGACAATCAGCCCCAGCATTTT
CASSFGTDNQPQHF
>few|16|TRBD2|TRBV5-1|TRBJ2-7
TGCGCCAGCAGCCTCGGGACTAGCGGGTTCTCATACGAGCAGTACTTC
CASSLGTSGFSYEQYF
>many|14|TRBD1|TRBV7-3|TRBJ2-1
TGTGCCAGCAGCCAAGGGACAGTCGGCCATGAGCAGTTCTTC
CASSQGTVGHEQFF
>many|11|NA|TRBV2|TRBJ2-7
TGTGCCAGCAGTTGGGAACTGAAGCAGTACTTC
CASSWELKQYF
>many|15|NA|TRBV20-1|TRBJ1-4
TGCAGTGCTAGCGATCCGGGCTCCGACTCTGAAAAACTGTTTTTT
CSASDPGSDSEKLFF
>many|15|TRBD1|TRBV6-1|TRBJ2-3
TGTGCCAGCAGTAATGGACAGGGGAGAACAGATACGCAGTATTTT
CASSNGQGRTDTQYF